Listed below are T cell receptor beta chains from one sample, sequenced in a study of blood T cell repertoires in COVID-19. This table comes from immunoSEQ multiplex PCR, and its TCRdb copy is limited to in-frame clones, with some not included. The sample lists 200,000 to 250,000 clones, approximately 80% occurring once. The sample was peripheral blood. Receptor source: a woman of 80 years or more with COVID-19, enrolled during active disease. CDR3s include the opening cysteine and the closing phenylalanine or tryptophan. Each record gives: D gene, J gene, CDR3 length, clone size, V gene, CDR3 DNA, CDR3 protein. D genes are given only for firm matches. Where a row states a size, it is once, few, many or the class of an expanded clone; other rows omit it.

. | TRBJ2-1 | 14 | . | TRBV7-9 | TGTGCCAGCAGCTTAGTTGTAGAGGGCAATGAGCAGTTCTTC | CASSLVVEGNEQFF
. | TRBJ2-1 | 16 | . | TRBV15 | TGTGCCACCAGCAGAGAAGGAGGACCCCGGAACAATGAGCAGTTCTTC | CATSREGGPRNNEQFF
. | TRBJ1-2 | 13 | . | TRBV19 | TGTGCCAGTGTAGCCGGGGGTAGGAATGGCTACACCTTC | CASVAGGRNGYTF
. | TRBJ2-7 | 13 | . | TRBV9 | TGTGCCAGCAGCTTTGGGGCAGCCTACGAGCAGTACTTC | CASSFGAAYEQYF
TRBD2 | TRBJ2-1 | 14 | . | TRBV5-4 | TGTGCCACCGCGGGGAGCGGGAGGGTCAATGAGCAGTTCTTC | CATAGSGRVNEQFF
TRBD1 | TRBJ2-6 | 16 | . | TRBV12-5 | TGTGCTAGTGGTAGGGGACAGCTCTCTGGGGCCAACGTCCTGACTTTC | CASGRGQLSGANVLTF
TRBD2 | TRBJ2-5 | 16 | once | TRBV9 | TGTGCCAGCAGCAGCCAAGGGACTAGCGGGAGAGAGACCCAGTACTTC | CASSSQGTSGRETQYF
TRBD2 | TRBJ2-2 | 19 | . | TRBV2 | TGTGCCAGCAGTGAAGACGGACTAGCGGGATCCGCGAACACCGGGGAGCTGTTTTTT | CASSEDGLAGSANTGELFF
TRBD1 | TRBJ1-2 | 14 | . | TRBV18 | TGTGCCAGCTCACCAGGACAGGGGCCTGCTGGCTACACCTTC | CASSPGQGPAGYTF
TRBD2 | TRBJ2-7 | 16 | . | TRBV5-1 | TGCGCCAGCAGCTTGCCTGGACTAGCGGGGGAGGGCGAGCAGTACTTC | CASSLPGLAGEGEQYF
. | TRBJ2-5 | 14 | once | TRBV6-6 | TGTTCTTCAGCGGCTCCCCGAGGGCAAGAGACCCAGTACTTC | CSSAAPRGQETQYF
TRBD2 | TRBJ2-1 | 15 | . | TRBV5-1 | TGCGCCAGCAGCTACGGACTAGCGGGAAGGAATGAGCAGTTCTTC | CASSYGLAGRNEQFF
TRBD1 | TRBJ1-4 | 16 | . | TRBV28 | TGTGCCAGCAGTCTCGGGACAGCCAGTGTGGGAGAAAAACTGTTTTTT | CASSLGTASVGEKLFF
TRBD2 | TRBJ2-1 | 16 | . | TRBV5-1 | TGCGCCAGCAGCGTGACTAGCGGGAGATCCTACAATGAGCAGTTCTTC | CASSVTSGRSYNEQFF
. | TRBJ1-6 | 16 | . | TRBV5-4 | TGTGCCAGCAGCTTCGTTACACGCCGGGAGAATTCACCCCTCCACTTT | CASSFVTRRENSPLHF
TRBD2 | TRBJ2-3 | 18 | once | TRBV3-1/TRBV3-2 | TGTGCCAGCAGTCGCAGACCGGGACTAGCGGGAGAAACAGATACGCAGTATTTT | CASSRRPGLAGETDTQYF
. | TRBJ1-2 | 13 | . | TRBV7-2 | TGTGCCAGCAGCTACACAGGGATTCGCGGCTACACCTTC | CASSYTGIRGYTF
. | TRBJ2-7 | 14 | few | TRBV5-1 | TGCGCCAGCAGCTTGTCAATCGGAGTTTACGAGCAGTACTTC | CASSLSIGVYEQYF
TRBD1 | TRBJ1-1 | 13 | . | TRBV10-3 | TGTGCCATCAGTACAGGGGGAAACACTGAAGCTTTCTTT | CAISTGGNTEAFF
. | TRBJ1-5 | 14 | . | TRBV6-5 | TGTGCCAGCCTTATTCTCGGGGGCAATCAGCCCCAGCATTTT | CASLILGGNQPQHF
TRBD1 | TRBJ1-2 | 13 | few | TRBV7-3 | TGTGCCAGCAGCTTCGGGACAGGGCTAGGCTACACCTTC | CASSFGTGLGYTF
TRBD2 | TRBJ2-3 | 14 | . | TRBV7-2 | TGTGCCAGCAGCTTGGGACTAGCGGGAGATACGCAGTATTTT | CASSLGLAGDTQYF
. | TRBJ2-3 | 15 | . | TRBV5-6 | TGTGCCAGCAGCCTTGGAGGAACCCCGTACGATACGCAGTATTTT | CASSLGGTPYDTQYF
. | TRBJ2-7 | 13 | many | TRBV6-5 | TGTGCCAGCAGCCTGACTAGCTCCTACGAGCAGTACTTC | CASSLTSSYEQYF
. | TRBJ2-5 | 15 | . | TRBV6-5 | TGTGCCAGCAGTTATGACTGGGGGGTGGGAGAGACCCAGTACTTC | CASSYDWGVGETQYF
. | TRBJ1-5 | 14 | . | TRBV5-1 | TGCGCCAGCAGCTTGACCGCAGGAAGTCAGCCCCAGCATTTT | CASSLTAGSQPQHF
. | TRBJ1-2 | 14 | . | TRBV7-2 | TGTGCCAGCAGCTTGTTGGTAGACAGCTATGGCTACACCTTC | CASSLLVDSYGYTF
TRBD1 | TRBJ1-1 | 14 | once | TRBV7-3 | TGTGCCAGCAGCCAGGGGGGCCTCAACACTGAAGCTTTCTTT | CASSQGGLNTEAFF
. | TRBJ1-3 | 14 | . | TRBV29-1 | TGCAGCGTTGAAGAGGGGTTAGCGAGAAACACCATATATTTT | CSVEEGLARNTIYF
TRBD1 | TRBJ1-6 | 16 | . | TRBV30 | TGTGCCGCTCGGTCGGGGACAGGCTCCTATAATTCACCCCTCCACTTT | CAARSGTGSYNSPLHF
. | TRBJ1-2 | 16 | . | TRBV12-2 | TGTGCAAGTCGCTTAGGTTGGACCTCGACAGGGGATGGCTACACCTTC | CASRLGWTSTGDGYTF
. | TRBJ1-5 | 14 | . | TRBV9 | TGTGCCAGCAGCGAAGACAAGAGCAATCAGCCCCAGCATTTT | CASSEDKSNQPQHF
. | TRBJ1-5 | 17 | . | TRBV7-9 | TGTGCCAGCAGCTTATCCCTCACGGGGAATAGCAATCAGCCCCAGCATTTT | CASSLSLTGNSNQPQHF
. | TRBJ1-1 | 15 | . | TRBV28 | TGTGCCAGCAGTTCGACAGAGACGATGAACACTGAAGCTTTCTTT | CASSSTETMNTEAFF
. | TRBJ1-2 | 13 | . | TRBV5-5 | TGTGCCAGCAGTCGCGCCGTTGACTATGGCTACACCTTC | CASSRAVDYGYTF
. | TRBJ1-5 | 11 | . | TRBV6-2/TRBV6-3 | TGTGCCAGCAGTTACCGGGGGCCCCAGCATTTT | CASSYRGPQHF
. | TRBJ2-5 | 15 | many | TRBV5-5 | TGTGCCAGCAGCAGGCCTACAGGGTCGGGGGAGACCCAGTACTTC | CASSRPTGSGETQYF